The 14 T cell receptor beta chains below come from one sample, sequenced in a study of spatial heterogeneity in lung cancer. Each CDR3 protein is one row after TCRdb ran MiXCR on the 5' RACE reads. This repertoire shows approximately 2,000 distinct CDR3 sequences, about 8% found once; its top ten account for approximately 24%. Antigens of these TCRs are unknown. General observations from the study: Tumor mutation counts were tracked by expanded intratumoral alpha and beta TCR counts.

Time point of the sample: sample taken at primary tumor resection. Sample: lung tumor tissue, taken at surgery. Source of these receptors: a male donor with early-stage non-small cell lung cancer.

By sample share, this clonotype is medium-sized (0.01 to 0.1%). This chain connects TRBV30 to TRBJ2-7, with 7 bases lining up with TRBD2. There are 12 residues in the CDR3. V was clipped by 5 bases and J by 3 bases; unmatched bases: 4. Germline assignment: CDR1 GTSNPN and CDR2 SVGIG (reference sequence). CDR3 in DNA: TGTGCCTGGGGTCTAGCGGACTACGAGCAGTACTTC. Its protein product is CAWGLADYEQYF.

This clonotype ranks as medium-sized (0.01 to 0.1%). CDR3 DNA sequence: TGTGCCAGTAGTATCGTGGTGACGAACACTGAAGCTTTCTTT. It translates to CASSIVVTNTEAFF. The V and J genes are TRBV19 and TRBJ1-1; D is unresolved. The CDR3 runs 14 residues. CDR1 is LNHDA and CDR2 is SQIVND in the germline V gene (reference sequence). V lost 3 bases, J lost 1 base, and 9 bases lay in between.

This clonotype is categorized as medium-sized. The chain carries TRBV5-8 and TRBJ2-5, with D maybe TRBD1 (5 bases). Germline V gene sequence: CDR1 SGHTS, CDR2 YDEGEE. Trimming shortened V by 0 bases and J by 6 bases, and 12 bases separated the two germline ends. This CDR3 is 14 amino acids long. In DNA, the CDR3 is TGTGCCAGCAGCTTGGGGGGCGCAATCCAGACCCAGTACTTC. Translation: CASSLGGAIQTQYF.

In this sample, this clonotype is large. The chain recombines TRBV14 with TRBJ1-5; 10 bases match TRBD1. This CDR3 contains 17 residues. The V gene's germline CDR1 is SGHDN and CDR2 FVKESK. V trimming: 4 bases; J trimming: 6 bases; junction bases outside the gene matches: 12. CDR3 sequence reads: CASSLSKGGQGSQPQHF. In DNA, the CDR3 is TGTGCCAGCAGCCTAAGCAAGGGGGGACAGGGGAGTCAGCCCCAGCATTTT.

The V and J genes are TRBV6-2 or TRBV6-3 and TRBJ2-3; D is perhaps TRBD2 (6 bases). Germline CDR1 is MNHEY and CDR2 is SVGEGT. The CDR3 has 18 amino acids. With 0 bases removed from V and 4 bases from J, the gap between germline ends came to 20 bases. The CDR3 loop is CASSYSTPTSTNPDTQYF. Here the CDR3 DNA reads TGTGCCAGCAGTTACTCGACGCCCACTAGCACGAACCCAGATACGCAGTATTTT.

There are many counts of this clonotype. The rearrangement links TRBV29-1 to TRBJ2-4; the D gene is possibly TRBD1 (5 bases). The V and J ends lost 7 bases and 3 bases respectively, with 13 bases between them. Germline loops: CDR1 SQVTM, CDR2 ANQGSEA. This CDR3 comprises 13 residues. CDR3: CSGSQGFKNIQYF. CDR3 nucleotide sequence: TGCAGCGGATCGCAGGGCTTCAAAAACATTCAGTACTTC.

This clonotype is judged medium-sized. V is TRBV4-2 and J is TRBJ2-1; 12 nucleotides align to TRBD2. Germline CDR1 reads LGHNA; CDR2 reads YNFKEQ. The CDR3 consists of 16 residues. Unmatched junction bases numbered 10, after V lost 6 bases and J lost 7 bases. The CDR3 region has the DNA TGTGCCAGCAGTGAGCCGGGACTAGCGGGTAAGAATGAGCAGTTCTTC. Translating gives CASSEPGLAGKNEQFF.

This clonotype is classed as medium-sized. CDR3 sequence reads: CASSNTGGVGNIQYF. The CDR3 DNA reads as TGTGCCAGCAGTAATACAGGGGGCGTTGGAAACATTCAGTACTTC. The chain combines TRBV6-2 or TRBV6-3 with TRBJ2-4; 9 nucleotides agree with TRBD1. J gave up 6 bases and V 5 bases, and 8 bases lay outside the gene matches. The CDR3 totals 15 residues. CDR1 MNHEY and CDR2 SVGEGT come from the germline V gene.

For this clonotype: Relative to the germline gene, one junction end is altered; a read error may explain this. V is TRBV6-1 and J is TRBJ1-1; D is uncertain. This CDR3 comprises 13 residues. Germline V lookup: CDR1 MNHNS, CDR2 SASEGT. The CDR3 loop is CASSASVNTEAYF. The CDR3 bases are TGTGCCAGCAGTGCCTCAGTGAACACTGAAGCTTACTTT.

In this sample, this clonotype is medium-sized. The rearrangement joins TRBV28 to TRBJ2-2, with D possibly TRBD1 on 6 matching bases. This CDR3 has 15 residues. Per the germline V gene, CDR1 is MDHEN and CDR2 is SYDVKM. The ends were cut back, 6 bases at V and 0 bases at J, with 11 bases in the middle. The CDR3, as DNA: TGTGCCAGCAGGGGGGCAGGGACGAACACCGGGGAGCTGTTTTTT. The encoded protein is CASRGAGTNTGELFF.

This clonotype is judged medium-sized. The CDR3 nucleotides read TGTGCCAGCAGTGCTCAAACCCAGGGGTCAGATACGCAGTATTTT. Residues: CASSAQTQGSDTQYF. This chain uses TRBV25-1 with TRBJ2-3; D is possibly TRBD1 (6 bases). Trimming took off 4 bases at V and 4 bases at J, with 15 bases between the two ends. Germline-derived CDR1 and CDR2 are MGHDK and SYGVNS. CDR3 size: 15 residues.

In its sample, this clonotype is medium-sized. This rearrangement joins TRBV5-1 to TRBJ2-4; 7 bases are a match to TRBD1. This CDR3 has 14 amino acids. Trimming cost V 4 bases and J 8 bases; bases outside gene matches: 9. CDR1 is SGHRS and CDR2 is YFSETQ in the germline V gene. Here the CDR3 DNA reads TGCGCCAGCAGCCCCGGGGACAGTCTGGACATTCAGTACTTC. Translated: CASSPGDSLDIQYF.

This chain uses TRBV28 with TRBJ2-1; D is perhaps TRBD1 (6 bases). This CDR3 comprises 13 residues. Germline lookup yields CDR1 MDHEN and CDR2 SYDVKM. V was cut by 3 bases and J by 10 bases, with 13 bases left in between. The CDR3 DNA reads TGTGCCAGCAGTTTCGAACAGGGAGTGGAGCAGTTCTTC. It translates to CASSFEQGVEQFF.

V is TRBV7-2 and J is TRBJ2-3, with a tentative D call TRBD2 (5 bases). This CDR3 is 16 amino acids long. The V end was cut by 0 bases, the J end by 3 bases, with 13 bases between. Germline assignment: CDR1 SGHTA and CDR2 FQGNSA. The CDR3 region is CASSLAIGGGTDTQYF. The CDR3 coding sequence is TGTGCCAGCAGCTTAGCGATCGGCGGAGGTACAGATACGCAGTATTTT. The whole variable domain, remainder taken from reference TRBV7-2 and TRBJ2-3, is GAGVSQSPSNKVTEKGKDVELRCDPISGHTALYWYRQSLGQGLEFLIYFQGNSAPDKSGLPSDRFSAERTGGSVSTLTIQRTQQEDSAVYLCASSLAIGGGTDTQYFGPGTRLTVL.